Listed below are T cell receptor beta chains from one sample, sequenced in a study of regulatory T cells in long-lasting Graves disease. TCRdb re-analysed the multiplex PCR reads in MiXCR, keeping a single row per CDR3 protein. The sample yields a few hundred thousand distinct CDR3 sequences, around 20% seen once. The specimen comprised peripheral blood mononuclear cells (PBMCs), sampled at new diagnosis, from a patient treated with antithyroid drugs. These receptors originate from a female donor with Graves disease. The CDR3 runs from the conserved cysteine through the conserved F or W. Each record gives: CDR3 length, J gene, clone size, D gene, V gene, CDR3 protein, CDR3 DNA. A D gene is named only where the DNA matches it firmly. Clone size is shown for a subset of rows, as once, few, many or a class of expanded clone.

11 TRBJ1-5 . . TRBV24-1 CATAQKQPQHF TGTGCCACCGCACAGAAGCAGCCCCAGCATTTT
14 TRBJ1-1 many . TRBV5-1 CASREGSGLTEAFF TGCGCCAGCAGAGAGGGCTCGGGGCTCACTGAAGCTTTCTTT
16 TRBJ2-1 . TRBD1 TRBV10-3 CAISERQGASYNEQFF TGTGCCATCAGTGAGCGACAGGGGGCCTCCTACAATGAGCAGTTCTTC
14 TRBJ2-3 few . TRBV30 CAFGGRGNTDTQYF TGTGCCTTCGGGGGGCGGGGAAACACAGATACGCAGTATTTT
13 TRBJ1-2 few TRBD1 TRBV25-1 CASSAGGAKGYTF TGTGCCAGCAGTGCAGGGGGCGCCAAGGGCTACACCTTC
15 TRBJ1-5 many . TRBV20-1 CSARDLRQGNQPQHF TGCAGTGCTAGAGATCTTCGGCAGGGCAATCAGCCCCAGCATTTT
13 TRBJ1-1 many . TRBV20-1 CSARRQPNTEAFF TGCAGTGCCCGCCGTCAACCTAACACTGAAGCTTTCTTT
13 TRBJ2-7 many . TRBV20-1 CSARDEGYYEQYF TGCAGTGCTAGAGATGAAGGTTACTACGAGCAGTACTTC
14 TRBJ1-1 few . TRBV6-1 CASPRGGPRTEAFF TGTGCCAGCCCACGAGGCGGGCCACGAACTGAAGCTTTCTTT
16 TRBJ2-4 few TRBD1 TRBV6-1 CASSGRQGTSKNIQYF TGTGCCAGCAGTGGGAGACAGGGTACTTCCAAAAACATTCAGTACTTC
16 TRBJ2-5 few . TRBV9 CASSMPGTGLQETQYF TGTGCCAGCAGCATGCCGGGGACTGGATTACAAGAGACCCAGTACTTC
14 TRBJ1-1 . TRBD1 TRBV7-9 CASREGAGNTEAFF TGTGCCAGCAGAGAGGGGGCCGGGAACACTGAAGCTTTCTTT
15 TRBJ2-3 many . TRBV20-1 CSAPAAGRSTDTQYF TGCAGTGCTCCGGCCGCGGGTCGGAGCACAGATACGCAGTATTTT
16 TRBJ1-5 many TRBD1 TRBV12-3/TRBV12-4 CASSRQGRSNNQPQHF TGTGCCAGCAGTCGACAGGGGAGGAGTAACAATCAGCCCCAGCATTTT
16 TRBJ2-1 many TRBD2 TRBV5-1 CASSLGAGIAGVEQFF TGCGCCAGCAGCTTGGGTGCCGGAATAGCGGGAGTTGAGCAGTTCTTC
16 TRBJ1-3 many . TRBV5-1 CASSLATNPAGNTIYF TGCGCCAGCAGCTTGGCCACGAACCCCGCTGGAAACACCATATATTTT
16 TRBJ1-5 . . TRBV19 CASSIGPTPGNQPQHF TGTGCCAGTAGTATAGGGCCCACACCGGGCAATCAGCCCCAGCATTTT
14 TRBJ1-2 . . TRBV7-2 CANSPTTVNYGYTF TGTGCCAACAGCCCAACCACAGTGAACTATGGCTACACCTTC
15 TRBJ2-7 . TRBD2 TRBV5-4 CASSRMTSGSYEQYF TGTGCCAGCAGTCGGATGACTAGCGGCTCCTACGAGCAGTACTTC
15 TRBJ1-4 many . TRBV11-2 CASSLTGTDNEKLFF TGTGCCAGCAGCTTAACCGGGACGGACAATGAAAAACTGTTTTTT
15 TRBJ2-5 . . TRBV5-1 CASSSSGTGGETQYF TGCGCCAGCAGCTCATCCGGGACGGGTGGCGAGACCCAGTACTTC
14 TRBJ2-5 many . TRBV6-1 CASSEGGSGETQYF TGTGCCAGCAGTGAAGGAGGGAGCGGGGAGACCCAGTACTTC
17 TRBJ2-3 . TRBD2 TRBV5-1 CASSQEGLAVSTDTQYF TGCGCCAGCAGCCAAGAGGGACTAGCGGTTAGCACAGATACGCAGTATTTT
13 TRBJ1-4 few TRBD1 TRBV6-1 CASSATGFEKLFF TGTGCCAGCAGTGCGACAGGGTTTGAAAAACTGTTTTTT
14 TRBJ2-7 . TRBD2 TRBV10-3 CAIRGTSGSYEQYF TGTGCCATCAGGGGGACTAGCGGGAGTTACGAGCAGTACTTC
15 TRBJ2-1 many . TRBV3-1 CASSQDLASHGEQFF TGTGCCAGCAGCCAAGATTTAGCGTCCCATGGTGAGCAGTTCTTC
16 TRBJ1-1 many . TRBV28 CASSLKGGRVNTEAFF TGTGCCAGCAGTTTAAAAGGGGGGAGAGTGAACACTGAAGCTTTCTTT
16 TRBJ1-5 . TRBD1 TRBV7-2 CASSRTGGVSNQPQHF TGTGCCAGCAGCCGAACAGGGGGCGTAAGCAATCAGCCCCAGCATTTT
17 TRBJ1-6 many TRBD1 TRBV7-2 CASSLAGTGYRGSPLHF TGTGCCAGCAGCTTAGCCGGGACAGGGTATCGGGGTTCACCCCTCCACTTT
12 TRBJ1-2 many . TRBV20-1 CSAPADNYGYTF TGCAGTGCTCCTGCTGATAACTATGGCTACACCTTC
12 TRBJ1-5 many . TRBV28 CASSYHPRSQHF TGTGCCAGCAGTTACCACCCCAGGTCCCAGCATTTT
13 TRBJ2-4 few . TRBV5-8 CASIPRGGGIQYF TGTGCCAGCATTCCCAGGGGGGGGGGCATTCAGTACTTC
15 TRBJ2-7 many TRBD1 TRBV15 CATSRDWDRADEQYF TGTGCCACCAGCAGAGACTGGGACAGGGCGGACGAGCAGTACTTC
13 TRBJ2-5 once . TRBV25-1 CASSERRAGTQYF TGTGCCAGCAGTGAGAGGAGGGCGGGGACCCAGTACTTC
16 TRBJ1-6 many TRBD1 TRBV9 CASSAYRDSYNSPLHF TGTGCCAGCAGCGCTTACCGGGACAGCTATAATTCACCCCTCCACTTT
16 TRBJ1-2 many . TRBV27 CASSPGGQARFYGYTF TGTGCCAGCAGCCCCGGGGGACAAGCAAGATTCTATGGCTACACCTTC
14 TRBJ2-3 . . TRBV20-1 CSARGLARTDTQYF TGCAGTGCTAGAGGGTTGGCTCGCACAGATACGCAGTATTTT
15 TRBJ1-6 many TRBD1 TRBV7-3 CASSPTGVGNSPLHF TGTGCCAGCAGCCCGACAGGGGTGGGAAATTCACCCCTCCACTTT
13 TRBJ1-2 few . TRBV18 CASSPSTNPGYTF TGTGCCAGCTCACCGTCGACTAATCCGGGCTACACCTTC
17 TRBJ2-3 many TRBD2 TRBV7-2 CASSPGGGLAGLDTQYF TGTGCCAGCAGCCCCGGGGGAGGACTAGCGGGGTTGGATACGCAGTATTTT
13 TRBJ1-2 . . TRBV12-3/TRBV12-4 CASSLPPRYGYTF TGTGCCAGCAGTTTACCGCCGCGATATGGCTACACCTTC
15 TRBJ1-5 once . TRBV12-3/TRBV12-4 CASSREGHPNQPQHF TGTGCCAGCAGTCGAGAGGGACACCCCAATCAGCCCCAGCATTTT
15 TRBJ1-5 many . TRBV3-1 CASSQGTGIYQPQHF TGTGCCAGCAGCCAAGGAACAGGGATTTATCAGCCCCAGCATTTT
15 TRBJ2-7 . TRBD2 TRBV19 CASSPREEGLGEQYF TGTGCCAGTAGTCCTCGGGAGGAGGGTCTGGGCGAGCAGTACTTC
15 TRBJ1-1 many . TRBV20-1 CSAIKFKNSNTEAFF TGCAGTGCAATCAAATTTAAGAATTCGAACACTGAAGCTTTCTTT
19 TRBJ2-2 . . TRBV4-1 CASSQGPQGSSFNTGELFF TGCGCCAGCAGCCAAGGACCTCAGGGCTCTTCATTTAACACCGGGGAGCTGTTTTTT
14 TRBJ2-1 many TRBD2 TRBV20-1 CSARDTSGWNEQFF TGCAGTGCTAGAGATACTAGCGGCTGGAATGAGCAGTTCTTC
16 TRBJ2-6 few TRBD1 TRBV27 CASSQDRVTGANVLTF TGTGCCAGCAGCCAAGACAGGGTGACTGGGGCCAACGTCCTGACTTTC
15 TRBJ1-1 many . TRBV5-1 CASSLATNRDTEAFF TGCGCCAGCAGCTTGGCAACCAATAGGGACACTGAAGCTTTCTTT
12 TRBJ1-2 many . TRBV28 CASSDNNYGYTF TGTGCCAGCAGCGATAACAACTATGGCTACACCTTC
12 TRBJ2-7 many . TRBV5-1 CASSPRDYEQYF TGCGCCAGCAGCCCCCGGGACTACGAGCAGTACTTC
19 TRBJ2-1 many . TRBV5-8 CASSAEASSPFVWSNEQFF TGTGCCAGCAGCGCGGAAGCTTCCAGTCCCTTCGTTTGGAGTAATGAGCAGTTCTTC
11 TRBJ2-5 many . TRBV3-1 CASSQAWTQYF TGTGCCAGCAGCCAAGCCTGGACCCAGTACTTC